The subject of this entry is one T cell receptor (beta chain). This clonotype has only a few counts. What this receptor recognizes is not known. No much larger clone exists at a distance of one base, and base qualities are not known. These data originate in a study of T-cell memory formation after mild COVID-19 (dated by TCRdb to about 2021). Turning to the overall study: TCR sequence clusters from the two donors were found to be largely donor specific. In a couple of donors, T-cell clones that expanded and contracted after mild COVID-19 were followed by sequencing TCRalpha and TCRbeta repertoires longitudinally. Two young, previously healthy adult volunteers made up the cohort, one male and one female.

The sequencer listed for this sample is Illumina NovaSeq 6000. cDNA libraries for TCRalpha and TCRbeta were prepared by 5'RACE using constant-segment primers, with sample barcodes and unique molecular identifiers added. Trizol reagent was used to extract RNA from every sample. Amplification of the libraries took two PCR steps, and the second step added a second sample barcode plus Illumina TruSeq adapters. Sequencing of libraries was performed on an Illumina NovaSeq with 2 x 150 bp paired-end reads. Regarding the original processing steps: The reads were demultiplexed and collapsed into UMI-guided consensus sequences using migec v1.2.7. Using mixcr v2.1.11, UMI consensuses were aligned to TRA and TRB V and J templates and then assembled into clonotypes. A clonotype was counted as expanded or contracted only if both edgeR and NoisET called the change significant, with noise models trained on biological replicates. edgeR calls used a false discovery rate-adjusted p below 0.01 and a log2 fold-change threshold of 1. As an exploratory analysis of dynamics, PCA with hierarchical clustering was applied to max-normalized trajectories of the 1000 most abundant clonotypes. The CD4 or CD8 phenotype of responding clones was assigned using the separately sequenced CD4+ and CD8+ repertoires. TCRdb cleaned the public reads at Q25 with fastp, built clones with MiXCR and kept in-frame beta chains. Rows are unified per CDR3 protein, each entry keeping the most common DNA and genes. These V and J calls are TCRdb output, not the study's own analysis. This sample gives about 350,000 distinct CDR3 sequences in total; 25% to 30% of them show up just once. The top ten constitute approximately 13% of the sample.

Ficoll-Paque density gradient centrifugation was the method used to isolate PBMCs. General study outcomes and caveats: Contracting CD4+ clones were located mainly in the CM and EM memory subsets, whereas CD8+ clones were found to be enriched in EMRA. The detection of some responding clones in pre-infection memory suggests that pre-existing cross-reactive memory T cells joined the SARS-CoV-2 response. SARS-CoV-2 specificity was not confirmed for the second-wave clones peaking on day 37. The study included only a couple of mild cases, and larger cohorts that include severe cases with pre-infection samples were judged to be necessary. From day 15 to 85, contracting clones showed balanced CD4/CD8 phenotypes, whereas a second wave of clones that expanded from day 15 to 37 leaned towards CD4+.

The CDR3 goes from the cysteine to the phenylalanine over 8 residues. CDR3 DNA only is kept here, 24 bases in frame from base 1. The V end loses 7 bases and the J end loses 8 bases, and a stretch of 0 bases separates them. The germline V gene gives CDR1 as MNHEY and CDR2 as SVGEGT. Sequenced: PBMCs or a T cell subset sorted from them (not recorded which). This TCR came from an adult woman who had mild COVID-19 (a few samples of this study predate the infection). The sample titles of this study are shuffled in the database, so cell type and time point are left out; the donor was told from shared clones. The rearranged segments are TRBV6-2 or TRBV6-3 and TRBJ2-1, with no confident D gene call. The bases read TGTGCCAGCAATGAGCAGTTCTTC. It specifies CASNEQFF.